The source of this T cell receptor beta chain is a study of blood T cell repertoires in COVID-19. Germline loops: CDR1 WSHSY, CDR2 SAAADI. The CDR3 length is 13 residues. The ends lost 4 bases at V and 4 bases at J; junction bases unmatched: 3. Method: immunoSEQ multiplex PCR; TCRdb's copy keeps in-frame clones and lacks some. The table includes a few hundred thousand clones, approximately 90% detected once. The TCR sequence derives from a young man who had recovered from COVID-19. The sequencing input was PBMCs or T cells enriched from blood (not recorded which). The chain joins TRBV10-2 to TRBJ1-2; TRBD1 matches 7 bases. CDR3 coding DNA: TGCGCCAGCAGTGGGGGACAGAGCTATGGCTACACCTTC. Translated, it gives CASSGGQSYGYTF.